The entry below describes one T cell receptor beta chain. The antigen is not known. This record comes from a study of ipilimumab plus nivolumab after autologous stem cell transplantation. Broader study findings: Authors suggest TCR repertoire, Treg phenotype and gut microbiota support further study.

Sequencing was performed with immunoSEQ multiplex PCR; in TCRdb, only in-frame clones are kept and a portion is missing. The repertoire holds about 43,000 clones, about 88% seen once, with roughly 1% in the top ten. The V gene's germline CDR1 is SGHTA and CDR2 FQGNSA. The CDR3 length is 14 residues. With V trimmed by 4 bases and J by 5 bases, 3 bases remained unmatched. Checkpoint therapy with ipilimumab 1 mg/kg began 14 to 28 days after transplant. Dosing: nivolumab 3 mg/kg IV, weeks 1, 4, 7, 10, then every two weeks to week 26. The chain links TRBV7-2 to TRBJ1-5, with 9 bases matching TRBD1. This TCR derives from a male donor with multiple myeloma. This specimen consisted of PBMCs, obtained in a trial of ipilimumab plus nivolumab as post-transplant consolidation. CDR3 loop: CASSSRQGDQPQHF. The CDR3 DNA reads TGTGCCAGCAGCTCCAGACAGGGGGATCAGCCCCAGCATTTT.